These 28 T cell receptor beta chains were sequenced from one sample in a study of blood T cell repertoires in COVID-19. TCRdb's copy holds only in-frame clones and misses some; the assay was immunoSEQ multiplex PCR. Of a few hundred thousand clones listed, 91% are singletons. Sequences were obtained from PBMCs or T cells enriched from blood (not recorded which). Source of these receptors: a human donor in a cohort exposed to, infected with or recovered from COVID-19 (not recorded which). The donor label of this sample is uncertain.

This clone was detected once. J is TRBJ1-2 and V is TRBV4-1; D might be TRBD1 (6 bases). The germline CDR1 and CDR2 sequences are MGHRA and YSYEKL. V was cut by 1 base and J by 14 bases, with 23 bases left in between. CDR3 size: 15 residues. The CDR3 DNA follows: TGCGCCAGCAGCCAAGCAAACCGGGACATTCCCTTAGCAACCTTC. Its protein product is CASSQANRDIPLATF.

The chain uses TRBV24-1 and TRBJ1-2; TRBD1 matches 12 bases. V lost 4 bases to trimming and J lost 8 bases; unmatched junction nucleotides: 4. This CDR3 is built from 14 residues. From germline, CDR1 is KGHDR and CDR2 SFDVKD. CDR3: CATSESGTGGGYTF. The CDR3, as DNA: TGTGCCACCAGTGAGTCCGGGACAGGGGGCGGCTACACCTTC.

A few counts support this clone. This chain uses TRBV19 with TRBJ1-1; no clear D. The germline V gene has CDR1 LNHDA and CDR2 SQIVND (reference sequence). V dropped 4 bases and J dropped 0 bases, with 6 bases sitting between them. The length of the CDR3 is 13 residues. CDR3 bases: TGTGCCAGTAGTAGCGACTTGAACACTGAAGCTTTCTTT. Protein: CASSSDLNTEAFF.

The chain combines TRBV4-3 with TRBJ2-3; 8 bases align to TRBD2. Germline V lookup: CDR1 LGHNA, CDR2 YSLEER. The CDR3 has 16 residues. V gave up 1 base and J gave up 2 bases; unmatched junction bases: 5. In nucleotides, the CDR3 is TGCGCCAGCAGCCAAGTCAGCGGGGGAACCACAGATACGCAGTATTTT. It translates to CASSQVSGGTTDTQYF.

The chain couples TRBV12-5 to TRBJ1-3, with a possible D match to TRBD1 (5 bases). V lost 5 bases, J lost 4 bases, and 15 bases lay in between. Germline V lookup: CDR1 LGHNT, CDR2 FRNRAP. This CDR3 has 15 residues. CDR3 bases: TGTGCTAGTGGTCTAGGGGTGGTGGGAGGAAACACCATATATTTT. Its translation: CASGLGVVGGNTIYF. Looking up the rest from reference TRBV12-5 and TRBJ1-3 gives the full variable domain: DARVTQTPRHKVTEMGQEVTMRCQPILGHNTVFWYRQTMMQGLELLAYFRNRAPLDDSGMPKDRFSAEMPDATLATLKIQPSEPRDSAVYFCASGLGVVGGNTIYFGEGSWLTVV.

This chain joins TRBV27 and TRBJ1-6; D is uncertain. Germline lookup yields CDR1 MNHEY and CDR2 SMNVEV (reference sequence). This CDR3 has 13 residues. Trimming took off 7 bases at V and 13 bases at J, with 17 bases between the two ends. The CDR3 nucleotides are TGTGCCAGCATCCCCTCATCACAGATTCCCCTCCACTTT. Translating gives CASIPSSQIPLHF.

V gene TRBV16 combines with J gene TRBJ1-6, with D possibly TRBD1 on 5 matching bases. Trimming left V 1 base short and J 10 bases short, with 11 bases between. The V gene's germline CDR1 is KGHSY and CDR2 FQNENV. The CDR3 runs 14 residues. The CDR3 loop reads CASSQWGEESPLHF. CDR3 in DNA: TGTGCCAGCAGCCAATGGGGGGAAGAATCACCCCTCCACTTT.

This sequence joins TRBV7-3 and TRBJ2-2, with D possibly matching TRBD1 (5 bases). Trimming cost V 5 bases and J 7 bases, with 17 bases left between them. The germline CDR1 and CDR2 sequences are SGHTA and FQGTGA. The CDR3 runs 15 residues. The CDR3 protein is CASSRQSSRGGELFF. The CDR3 nucleotides are TGTGCCAGCAGCCGACAGTCCTCTAGGGGCGGGGAGCTGTTTTTT.

This sequence joins TRBV11-2 and TRBJ1-2; D gene ambiguous. The CDR3 contains 14 residues. Trimming left V 4 bases short and J 8 bases short, with 17 bases between. Germline values: CDR1 SGHAT, CDR2 FQNNGV. CDR3 in amino acids: CASSSKALTGGYTF. CDR3 DNA sequence: TGTGCCAGCAGCTCAAAGGCCCTCACGGGGGGCTACACCTTC.

The chain's CDR3 is CASSQSAAGADTDTQYF. CDR3 DNA sequence: TGTGCCAGCAGCCAATCCGCAGCGGGGGCTGACACAGATACGCAGTATTTT. This chain joins TRBV3-1 (or the pseudogene TRBV3-2) and TRBJ2-3; 8 bases map to TRBD2. Trimming at V came to 2 bases and at J to 2 bases, leaving 9 bases not matched to a gene. The CDR3 extends over 17 amino acids. The germline V gene encodes CDR1 LGHDT and CDR2 YNNKEL (reference sequence).

The rearrangement joins TRBV18 to TRBJ1-1; possible D gene TRBD1, 5 bases. Germline values: CDR1 KGHSH, CDR2 LQKENI. V shed 8 bases and J shed 3 bases, with 13 bases lying between them. This CDR3 comprises 13 residues. CDR3 amino acids: CASRRAGDTEAFF. The CDR3 coding sequence is TGTGCCAGCCGGAGGGCGGGGGACACTGAAGCTTTCTTT. The full variable domain, rest sourced from reference TRBV18 and TRBJ1-1, is NAGVMQNPRHLVRRRGQEARLRCSPMKGHSHVYWYRQLPEEGLKFMVYLQKENIIDESGMPKERFSAEFPKEGPSILRIQQVVRGDSAAYFCASRRAGDTEAFFGQGTRLTVV.

The chain couples TRBV5-6 to TRBJ2-4, with D perhaps TRBD1 (7 bases). V was pared by 3 bases and J by 3 bases, with 13 bases between. The germline V gene has CDR1 SGHDT and CDR2 YYEEEE. This CDR3 comprises 15 residues. CDR3 protein: CASSYLRGDKNIQYF. CDR3 DNA sequence: TGTGCCAGCAGCTACCTCAGGGGGGACAAAAACATTCAGTACTTC.

This clone appeared a single time. This chain joins TRBV19 and TRBJ1-2; TRBD1 matches at 8 bases. J was trimmed by 4 bases and V by 3 bases; bases with no gene match: 10. Germline CDR1 reads LNHDA; CDR2 reads SQIVND (reference sequence). This CDR3 has 16 residues. CDR3 residues: CASSIPRTGRFYGYTF. CDR3 DNA sequence: TGTGCCAGTAGTATTCCCAGGACAGGGCGGTTCTATGGCTACACCTTC.

The rearrangement uses TRBV9 and TRBJ1-2, with 8 nucleotides matching TRBD1. V trimming: 4 bases; J trimming: 7 bases; junction bases outside the gene matches: 6. The CDR3 length is 13 residues. Germline assignment: CDR1 SGDLS and CDR2 YYNGEE. The CDR3 sequence: CASSKDRVAGYTF. CDR3 DNA: TGTGCCAGCAGCAAGGACAGGGTTGCTGGCTACACCTTC.

V and J are TRBV9 and TRBJ1-2; 7 positions agree with TRBD1. Germline V gives CDR1 SGDLS, CDR2 YYNGEE. Germline trimming cut 3 bases from V and 4 bases from J; bases unmatched to any gene: 6. This CDR3 region has 14 residues. The CDR3 here is CASSATGEVYGYTF. The CDR3 DNA reads TGTGCCAGCAGCGCTACAGGGGAGGTCTATGGCTACACCTTC.

This chain joins TRBV7-9 and TRBJ1-4; D remains unclear. CDR3 length: 12 residues. Trimming shortened V by 5 bases and J by 8 bases, and 9 bases separated the two germline ends. CDR1 is SEHNR and CDR2 is FQNEAQ in the germline V gene (reference sequence). The CDR3 sequence is CASSPPTEKLFF. The CDR3 DNA reads TGTGCCAGCAGCCCACCCACAGAAAAACTGTTTTTT.

The gene calls are TRBV29-1 and TRBJ1-2; 8 bases align to TRBD1. This CDR3 has 14 amino acids. J lost 5 bases, V lost 2 bases, and 7 bases had no gene match. Per germline, CDR1 SQVTM and CDR2 ANQGSEA. The CDR3 DNA reads TGCAGCGTTGAACGGACAGGGAGGTTTTATGGCTACACCTTC. Amino acid sequence: CSVERTGRFYGYTF.

The chain uses TRBV2 and TRBJ1-5; 7 nucleotides line up with TRBD1. The CDR3 contains 14 residues. V lost 6 bases, J lost 4 bases, and 6 bases stayed unmatched. Germline lookup yields CDR1 SNHLY and CDR2 FYNNEI. The CDR3 coding sequence is TGTGCCAGCAGGCGACAGGGTGGAAATCAGCCCCAGCATTTT. As protein: CASRRQGGNQPQHF.

The gene calls are TRBV19 and TRBJ2-2; TRBD2 aligns across 7 bases. The length of the CDR3 is 16 residues. V lost 11 bases to trimming and J lost 4 bases; unmatched junction nucleotides: 16. The V gene's germline CDR1 is LNHDA and CDR2 SQIVND (reference sequence). CDR3 protein: CASNRMTAGSTGELFF. As DNA, the CDR3 is TGTGCCTCGAACCGAATGACAGCGGGAAGCACCGGGGAGCTGTTTTTT.

The J gene is TRBJ2-3, the V gene TRBV5-8, with no clear D. The CDR3 consists of 13 residues. From germline, CDR1 is SGHTS and CDR2 YDEGEE. Trimming shortened V by 3 bases and J by 4 bases, and 9 bases separated the two germline ends. The CDR3 loop is CASSSPGADTQYF. Here the CDR3 DNA reads TGTGCCAGCAGCTCCCCCGGAGCAGATACGCAGTATTTT.

The chain couples TRBV10-3 to TRBJ2-5, with TRBD2 matching 7 bases. V dropped 6 bases and J dropped 3; count of bases not matched to a gene: 4. The CDR3 spans 13 residues. From germline, CDR1 is ENHRY and CDR2 SYGVKD. Written as DNA, the CDR3 is TGTGCCATCAGGGGGGGGGTTGAAGAGACCCAGTACTTC. It is translated as CAIRGGVEETQYF.

The genes are TRBV2 and TRBJ2-2; 12 bases agree with TRBD1. The CDR3 consists of 14 residues. Losses at the gene ends were 9 bases for V and 4 bases for J; bases not matched to a gene: 3. The germline V gene has CDR1 SNHLY and CDR2 FYNNEI. Here the CDR3 DNA reads TGTGCCAGGGGGACAGGGGGCACCACCGGGGAGCTGTTTTTT. It encodes CARGTGGTTGELFF.

V is TRBV12-2 and J is TRBJ2-1; the D call in the table, TRBD2, was not verified against the DNA. TRBV12-2 is shown as a pseudogene. CDR3 length: 14 amino acids. The CDR3 here is CASRPWAGYNEQFF. DNA of the CDR3: TGTGCAAGTCGCCCCTGGGCGGGCTACAATGAGCAGTTCTTC.

The chain combines TRBV5-4 with TRBJ2-5; TRBD1 matches at 8 bases. J was trimmed by 4 bases and V by 4 bases; bases with no gene match: 6. CDR3 length: 14 residues. Germline-derived CDR1 and CDR2 are SGHNT and YYREEE (reference sequence). CDR3 residues: CASSPGQGGETQYF. CDR3 DNA sequence: TGTGCCAGCAGCCCCGGACAGGGAGGAGAGACCCAGTACTTC.

V and J are TRBV2 and TRBJ2-7; D is ambiguous. In germline, CDR1 is SNHLY, CDR2 FYNNEI. CDR3 length equals 13 residues. Trimming removed 5 bases at V and 5 bases at J, with 13 bases between. DNA for the CDR3: TGTGCCAGCAGTACATTGCTCACCCACGAGCAGTACTTC. Protein product: CASSTLLTHEQYF.

The rearrangement uses TRBV5-8 and TRBJ1-2, with 10 bases that match TRBD1. V lost 6 bases to trimming and J lost 4 bases; unmatched junction nucleotides: 6. This CDR3 is 14 amino acids long. CDR1 is SGHTS, CDR2 YDEGEE, per germline. This chain's CDR3 is CASKGGTGVYGYTF. CDR3 coding DNA: TGTGCCAGCAAAGGCGGGACAGGGGTCTATGGCTACACCTTC.

The V and J genes are TRBV7-9 and TRBJ1-2; TRBD1 might be the D (5 bases). V shed 4 bases and J shed 5 bases, with 26 bases lying between them. The CDR3 runs 18 residues. The germline CDR1 and CDR2 sequences are SEHNR and FQNEAQ (reference sequence). This CDR3 reads CASSSTDMTAGFRYGYTF. The CDR3 DNA reads as TGTGCCAGCAGCTCGACGGACATGACAGCGGGTTTTCGGTATGGCTACACCTTC.

The CDR3 is CASSRLGGADTQYF. CDR3 sequence (DNA): TGTGCCAGCAGCCGACTCGGCGGGGCGGATACGCAGTATTTT. V usage is TRBV11-2 and J usage is TRBJ2-3, with D possibly TRBD2 on 6 matching bases. Trimming removed 5 bases at V and 6 bases at J, with 15 bases between. From germline, CDR1 is SGHAT and CDR2 FQNNGV. The CDR3 is 14 amino acids. Based on the CDR3 plus reference TRBV11-2 and TRBJ2-3, the full variable domain is EAGVAQSPRYKIIEKRQSVAFWCNPISGHATLYWYQQILGQGPKLLIQFQNNGVVDDSQLPKDRFSAERLKGVDSTLKIQPAKLEDSAVYLCASSRLGGADTQYFGPGTRLTVL.